The sample holds one count of the clone carrying this TCR beta chain. The data derive from a study of blood T cell repertoires in COVID-19. Study-wide context: Material from acute and convalescent COVID-19 was sourced from the United States, Italy and Spain. Sources were T cells, B-cell-depleted T cells, or PBMCs; the material itself was cDNA or gDNA.

This CDR3 has 15 residues. Trimming shortened V by 1 base and J by 0 bases, and 9 bases separated the two germline ends. CDR1 SGHDN and CDR2 FVKESK come from the germline V gene. Original processing methods: Amplification from reference gene primers served as the basis for estimated nucleated cell counts. The method was immunoSEQ multiplex PCR; TCRdb's version includes in-frame clones alone and lacks a portion of them. V and J calls and clone size follow that table, whereas D and trimming were derived from the DNA. This sample has approximately 140,000 clones, with more than 75% found just once. The sequence derives from a man aged 55 to 69 with active or convalescent COVID-19. Sequencing was performed on peripheral blood. The chain combines TRBV14 with TRBJ1-1, with a weak D call TRBD1 (5 bases). CDR3 sequence: CASSQVTAMNTEAFF. DNA of the CDR3: TGTGCCAGCAGCCAAGTGACAGCGATGAACACTGAAGCTTTCTTT.